These 25 T cell receptor beta chains originate from one sample sequenced in a study of tumor-infiltrating lymphocytes in primary liver carcinoma. Total RNA (about 500 ng) served as template for TCR beta cDNA synthesis primed by a constant-region primer. It was through three nested multiplex PCR rounds of slightly modified ARM-PCR that TCR beta libraries arose. TRBV1-TRBV30 forward and Cbeta reverse primers drove the first two approximately 11-cycle rounds. Using its own MiXCR run on the multiplex PCR reads, TCRdb lists one record per CDR3 protein. The data contain approximately 330,000 distinct CDR3 sequences, about 65% of them singletons. It was unsorted whole blood that yielded blood RNA, and germline DNA was also extracted. Sequenced sample: peripheral blood. The origin of the receptors is a man in his forties or fifties with primary liver carcinoma and hepatitis B virus infection.

The rearrangement joins TRBV24-1 to TRBJ2-6; D is undetermined. This CDR3 region has 15 residues. Trimming removed 1 base at V and 2 bases at J, with 5 bases between. Germline CDR1 KGHDR, CDR2 SFDVKD. CDR3 sequence reads: CATSDFGTGANVLTF. The CDR3 DNA sequence: TGTGCCACCAGTGATTTTGGAACTGGGGCCAACGTCCTGACTTTC.

The chain carries TRBV5-6 and TRBJ1-2; 7 bases are a match to TRBD1. This CDR3 has 14 amino acids. V was pared by 3 bases and J by 5 bases, with 7 bases of the junction left unmatched. Germline-derived CDR1 and CDR2 are SGHDT and YYEEEE. Written as DNA, the CDR3 is TGTGCCAGCAGCTACGGACAGGAGGAATATGGCTACACCTTC. Its protein is CASSYGQEEYGYTF.

This chain uses TRBV5-1 with TRBJ1-5, with unresolved D. Germline V gives CDR1 SGHRS, CDR2 YFSETQ. Trimming took off 4 bases at V and 4 bases at J, with 9 bases between the two ends. This CDR3 region has 13 residues. CDR3 sequence (DNA): TGCGCCAGCAGCCGCGTAGGGAATCAGCCCCAGCATTTT. Translation gives CASSRVGNQPQHF.

The V call is TRBV10-1, the J call TRBJ2-1; TRBD2 aligns across 8 bases. Germline-derived CDR1 and CDR2 are WNHNN and SYGVQD (reference sequence). This CDR3 is 14 amino acids long. The trim removed 6 bases at V and 6 bases at J, leaving 7 bases unmatched. The CDR3 protein is CASSSGLVGNEQFF. The DNA for the CDR3 is TGCGCCAGCAGCTCGGGACTAGTCGGCAATGAGCAGTTCTTC.

The rearrangement joins TRBV4-1 to TRBJ1-3, with D uncertain. This CDR3 spans 13 amino acids. Germline lookup yields CDR1 MGHRA and CDR2 YSYEKL. The CDR3 region is CVNSQDLEDTIYF. The DNA of the CDR3 is TGCGTCAACAGCCAAGATCTCGAAGACACCATATATTTT.

V is TRBV29-1 and J is TRBJ2-7, with no clear D. This CDR3 spans 14 amino acids. Germline lookup yields CDR1 SQVTM and CDR2 ANQGSEA. This chain's CDR3 is CRVEDGAKTYEQYF. CDR3 nucleotide sequence: TGCAGGGTCGAGGACGGCGCCAAGACCTACGAGCAGTACTTC.

This clonotype was found many times. The chain couples TRBV10-3 to TRBJ2-7; D is unclear. The CDR3 contains 13 residues. V was clipped by 10 bases and J by 0 bases, with 13 bases between them. Germline lookup yields CDR1 ENHRY and CDR2 SYGVKD. The CDR3: CATTVDNSYEQYF. The CDR3, as DNA: TGTGCCACCACGGTCGACAACTCCTACGAGCAGTACTTC.

Concerning this clonotype itself: This may arise from a read error, as a much more abundant clone is one base away. This rearrangement joins TRBV4-2 to TRBJ1-2; D is unresolved. Germline loops: CDR1 LGHNA, CDR2 YNFKEQ. The CDR3 runs to 15 residues. CDR3 DNA sequence: TGTGCCAGCAACCAAGAATACGGGGTTCACTATGGCTACACCTTC. Translated, it gives CASNQEYGVHYGYTF.

This clonotype was detected only a few times. The chain links TRBV14 to TRBJ2-7, with D perhaps matching TRBD2 (5 bases). This CDR3 is 15 amino acids long. With 4 bases removed from V and 2 bases from J, the gap between germline ends came to 15 bases. Germline V gives CDR1 SGHDN, CDR2 FVKESK. This CDR3 reads CASSRPTGGPYEQYF. The DNA for the CDR3 is TGTGCCAGCAGCCGACCTACTGGCGGGCCCTACGAGCAGTACTTC.

Concerning this clonotype itself: The junction departs from germline at one end; a sequencing error may be responsible. The rearrangement links TRBV11-2 to TRBJ2-3; the D gene is possibly TRBD1 (5 bases). The CDR3 has 13 amino acids. CDR1 is SGHAT and CDR2 is FQNNGV in the germline V gene. Here the CDR3 reads CASRRGTSDTHYF. CDR3 coding DNA: TGTGCCAGCAGAAGGGGTACCTCAGATACGCATTATTTT. The full variable domain, completed using reference TRBV11-2 and TRBJ2-3, is EAGVAQSPRYKIIEKRQSVAFWCNPISGHATLYWYQQILGQGPKLLIQFQNNGVVDDSQLPKDRFSAERLKGVDSTLKIQPAKLEDSAVYLCASRRGTSDTHYFGPGTRLTVL.

The CDR3 DNA sequence: TGTGCCAGCAGCTCGCCGCGGCAGCCCCAGCATTTT. It encodes CASSSPRQPQHF. The chain carries TRBV11-2 and TRBJ1-5; D gene unclear. V was pared by 4 bases and J by 7 bases, with 8 bases between. This CDR3 has 12 amino acids. Germline CDR1 reads SGHAT; CDR2 reads FQNNGV.

Note on this clonotype: Compared with germline, one end of the junction differs, possibly owing to a read error. The chain has TRBV11-1 and TRBJ1-3; unclear D gene. Germline assignment: CDR1 SGHAT and CDR2 FQDESV (reference sequence). The CDR3 totals 14 residues. CDR3 residues: CANSLETSGNTIYF. The CDR3 DNA follows: TGTGCTAACAGCTTAGAAACGTCTGGGAACACCATATATTTT.

The chain links TRBV6-5 to TRBJ2-2; D is undetermined. The germline gives CDR1 MNHEY, CDR2 SVGAGI. V was clipped by 11 bases and J by 5 bases, with 15 bases between them. CDR3 length: 13 residues. The CDR3 is CAGTSRRTGELFF. Here the CDR3 DNA reads TGTGCCGGCACCTCCAGGAGAACCGGGGAGCTGTTTTTT.

This clonotype was detected a few times. V usage is TRBV12-3 or TRBV12-4 and J usage is TRBJ2-2; the match to TRBD2 covers 10 bases. V lost 6 bases to trimming and J lost 0 bases; unmatched junction nucleotides: 7. The CDR3 contains 17 residues. CDR3 sequence: CASSLAGDPTNTGELFF. CDR3 sequence (DNA): TGTGCCAGCAGCCTAGCGGGAGATCCGACGAACACCGGGGAGCTGTTTTTT.

In this sample, this clonotype turned up many times. The rearrangement uses TRBV5-4 and TRBJ2-7, with TRBD2 identical over 10 bases. CDR3 length: 17 amino acids. Germline V gene lookup returns CDR1 SGHNT and CDR2 YYREEE (reference sequence). Trimming cost V 4 bases and J 2 bases; bases outside gene matches: 12. DNA for the CDR3: TGTGCCAGCAGCCCTCCGCCGGTAGCGGGAGGCGCCTACGAGCAGTACTTC. Translation: CASSPPPVAGGAYEQYF. Full variable domain (remainder filled in from reference TRBV5-4 and TRBJ2-7): ETGVTQSPTHLIKTRGQQVTLRCSSQSGHNTVSWYQQALGQGPQFIFQYYREEENGRGNFPPRFSGLQFPNYSSELNVNALELDDSALYLCASSPPPVAGGAYEQYFGPGTRLTVT.

This clonotype was seen more than once but under ten times. A read error is possible here, since a much larger clone lies one base away. V usage is TRBV6-2 or TRBV6-3 and J usage is TRBJ2-7; the match to TRBD1 covers 8 bases. With V trimmed by 10 bases and J by 3 bases, 8 bases remained unmatched. In germline, CDR1 is MNHEY, CDR2 SVGEGT. This CDR3 contains 13 residues. The CDR3 region is CATGTGRYYEQYF. The CDR3 bases are TGTGCCACCGGGACAGGCCGTTACTACGAGCAGTACTTC.

For this clonotype: A single base separates this from a much larger clone, so it may be a read error. V usage is TRBV6-2 or TRBV6-3 and J usage is TRBJ2-7; perhaps TRBD2 as D (6 bases). V was trimmed by 4 bases and J by 0 bases, leaving 22 bases between them. Per germline, CDR1 MNHEY and CDR2 SVGEGT. This CDR3 contains 18 residues. The CDR3 coding sequence is TGTGCCAGCAGTTCTCTTCTAGTGACTAGAGCGAGCTCCTACGAGCAGTACTTC. Translated, it gives CASSSLLVTRASSYEQYF.

This clonotype was seen a single time. This chain uses TRBV25-1 with TRBJ2-1; TRBD2 matches 12 bases. The V gene end was trimmed by 6 bases and the J gene end by 8 bases; junction bases not matched to a gene: 14. Germline loops: CDR1 MGHDK, CDR2 SYGVNS. The CDR3 runs to 17 residues. CDR3 nucleotides: TGTGCCAGCAGCACCTCAGGACTAGCGGGACTCGATGATGAGCAGTTCTTC. This sequence encodes CASSTSGLAGLDDEQFF.

Regarding this clonotype: A much bigger clone sits one base away, suggesting this may be a read error. The conserved closing phenylalanine or tryptophan is absent in this CDR3, likely reflecting a read error. The CDR3 nucleotides are TGTGCCAGCAGCTTTTCCAGAATGGAAGCTTTCTAT. It translates to CASSFSRMEAFY. The chain couples TRBV5-5 to TRBJ1-1; D unresolved. This CDR3 contains 12 residues. The V end lost 2 bases, the J end lost 8 bases, and 10 bases lay between the germline ends. CDR1 and CDR2 from the germline V gene are SGHKS and YYEKEE (reference sequence).

About this clonotype itself: One end of the junction does not line up with germline, which may come from a read error. The V call is TRBV11-2, the J call TRBJ1-1; D is ambiguous. In germline, CDR1 is SGHAT, CDR2 FQNNGV. CDR3 length: 14 amino acids. In DNA form, the CDR3 reads TGTGCCAGCAGCGCCTCGGCTGTGAACGCTGAAGCTTTCTTT. This encodes CASSASAVNAEAFF.

The V and J genes are TRBV11-1 and TRBJ2-1, with D possibly being TRBD1 or TRBD2 (5 bases each). V was clipped by 6 bases and J by 5 bases, with 32 bases between them. The germline gives CDR1 SGHAT, CDR2 FQDESV (reference sequence). This CDR3 has 20 amino acids. As DNA, the CDR3 is TGTGCCAGCAGATTCCCTCAGGCAGTAGATGCAACCCCGGGGCACAATGAGCAGTTCTTC. It encodes CASRFPQAVDATPGHNEQFF. The whole variable domain, filled in from reference TRBV11-1 and TRBJ2-1, reads EAEVAQSPRYKITEKSQAVAFWCDPISGHATLYWYRQILGQGPELLVQFQDESVVDDSQLPKDRFSAERLKGVDSTLKIQPAELGDSAMYLCASRFPQAVDATPGHNEQFFGPGTRLTVL.

The chain links TRBV28 to TRBJ2-2; tentative D call: TRBD1 (5 bases). Germline loops: CDR1 MDHEN, CDR2 SYDVKM. The CDR3 is made up of 14 amino acids. The V gene lost 3 bases and the J gene lost 5 bases, with 10 bases spanning the gap. Here the CDR3 reads CASSFPTGTGELFF. The CDR3 DNA is TGTGCCAGCAGTTTTCCAACAGGAACCGGGGAGCTGTTTTTT.

This clonotype was seen only once. A clone one base away is much larger, so this may be a read error. This chain uses TRBV4-3 with TRBJ2-7; D is uncertain. Germline loops: CDR1 LGHNA, CDR2 YSLEER. The CDR3 has 13 amino acids. Here the CDR3 reads CASNQDRSSEQYF. In DNA, the CDR3 is TGCGCCAGCAACCAAGATAGGAGCAGCGAGCAGTACTTC.

This clonotype was seen more than once but under ten times. A junction end diverges from the germline sequence, so it may reflect a read error. V usage is TRBV6-1 and J usage is TRBJ1-6, with D possibly TRBD1 on 6 matching bases. Per germline, CDR1 MNHNS and CDR2 SASEGT. The CDR3 is 14 amino acids. Here the CDR3 DNA reads TGTGTCAGCCGAATCCCTGGACAGAATTCACCCCTCCACTTT. Translating gives CVSRIPGQNSPLHF.

This sequence joins TRBV7-9 and TRBJ2-7; D is undetermined. The CDR3 covers 12 residues. Trimming cost V 7 bases and J 7 bases, with 14 bases left between them. CDR1 and CDR2 from the germline V gene are SEHNR and FQNEAQ (reference sequence). The CDR3 nucleotides are TGTGCCAGCACCCTCCAGGTCAATGAGCAGTACTTC. This sequence encodes CASTLQVNEQYF.